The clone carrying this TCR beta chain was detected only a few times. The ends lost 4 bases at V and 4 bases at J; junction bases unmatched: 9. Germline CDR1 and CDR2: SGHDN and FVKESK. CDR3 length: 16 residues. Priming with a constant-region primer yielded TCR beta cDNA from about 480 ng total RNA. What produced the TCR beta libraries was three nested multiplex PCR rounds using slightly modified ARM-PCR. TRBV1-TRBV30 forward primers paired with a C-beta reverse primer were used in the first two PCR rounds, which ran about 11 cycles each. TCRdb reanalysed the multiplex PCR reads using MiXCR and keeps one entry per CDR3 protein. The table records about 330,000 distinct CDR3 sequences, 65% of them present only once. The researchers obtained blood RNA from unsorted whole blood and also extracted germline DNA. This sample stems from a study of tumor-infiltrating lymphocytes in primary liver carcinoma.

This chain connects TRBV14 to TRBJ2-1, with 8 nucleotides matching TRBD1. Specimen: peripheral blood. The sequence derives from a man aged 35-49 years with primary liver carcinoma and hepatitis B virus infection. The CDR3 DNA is TGTGCCAGCAGCCCCCGGGACAGGCCTCCTTACAATGAGCAGTTCTTC. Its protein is CASSPRDRPPYNEQFF.